This TCR beta chain was retrieved from a study of glioma-infiltrating T cells after dendritic cell vaccination. This clone came up a few times. The sample's time point: after dendritic cell vaccination, including at tumor progression/relapse. Germline V gene data show CDR1 as SEHNR and CDR2 as FQNEAQ (reference sequence). With V trimmed by 5 bases and J by 7 bases, 7 bases remained unmatched. The CDR3 runs 15 residues. Sequenced by immunoSEQ multiplex PCR; TCRdb stores in-frame clones only, minus some. The sample records 72,000 or so clones, roughly 84% being singletons. This receptor was taken from a human donor with glioblastoma. The sequencing used blood, collected after dendritic cell vaccination. This chain links TRBV7-9 with TRBJ2-1; 11 bases line up with TRBD2. The CDR3 DNA reads TGTGCCAGCAGCCCTCGACTAGCGGGGACTAATGAGCAGTTCTTC. Translated: CASSPRLAGTNEQFF. The full variable domain, with the rest looked up from reference TRBV7-9 and TRBJ2-1, is DTGVSQNPRHKITKRGQNVTFRCDPISEHNRLYWYRQTLGQGPEFLTYFQNEAQLEKSRLLSDRFSAERPKGSFSTLEIQRTEQGDSAMYLCASSPRLAGTNEQFFGPGTRLTVL.